The rows below give T cell receptor beta chains drawn from one sample of a study of blood T cell repertoires in COVID-19. TCRdb's table, derived via immunoSEQ multiplex PCR, lists solely in-frame clones and lacks some. Among about 53,000 clones listed, approximately 82% were seen once. The sequencing sample was made of peripheral blood. The receptor set was obtained from a human donor in a cohort sampled during active COVID-19. CDR3s include the opening cysteine and the closing phenylalanine or tryptophan. A D gene is named only where the DNA matches it firmly. Some rows have no size entry. The others give once, few or many, or a class for an expanded clone.

clone size	D gene	V gene	J gene	CDR3 DNA	CDR3 protein
-	TRBD2	TRBV7-3	TRBJ2-3	TGTGCCAGCAGTCCCTGGGTAGCGGGGGCCACAGATACGCAGTATTTT	CASSPWVAGATDTQYF
-	TRBD2	TRBV9	TRBJ2-3	TGTGCCAGCAGCTCTAGGACTAGCGGAGGCACAGATACGCAGTATTTT	CASSSRTSGGTDTQYF
-	-	TRBV11-3	TRBJ2-3	TGTGCCAGCAGCTGGGGCCTTTCGGATACGCAGTATTTT	CASSWGLSDTQYF
-	TRBD1	TRBV27	TRBJ1-1	TGTGCCAGCAGTAACCCGGGACAGGGGAACACTGAAGCTTTCTTT	CASSNPGQGNTEAFF
few	TRBD1	TRBV5-1	TRBJ2-5	TGCGCCAGCAGCCCAGGGGGCTGGGGAGAGACCCAGTACTTC	CASSPGGWGETQYF
-	-	TRBV7-2	TRBJ1-1	TGTGCCAGCAGCTTGGGAGGGACAACGAACACTGAAGCTTTCTTT	CASSLGGTTNTEAFF
-	-	TRBV7-9	TRBJ2-1	TGTGCCAGCAGCTCCGGGAGTACGACTGAGCAGTTCTTC	CASSSGSTTEQFF
-	TRBD2	TRBV7-2	TRBJ2-7	TGTGCCAGCAGCTCGCGGGGGGCCTACGAGCAGTACTTC	CASSSRGAYEQYF
-	TRBD1	TRBV7-2	TRBJ1-4	TGTGCCAGCAGCTTAGCAGGGGGCAGTGAAAAACTGTTTTTT	CASSLAGGSEKLFF
few	-	TRBV5-1	TRBJ1-6	TGCGCCAGCAGCGCGTCCTATAATTCACCCCTCCACTTT	CASSASYNSPLHF
-	TRBD1	TRBV3-1/TRBV3-2	TRBJ2-2	TGTGCCAGCAGCCAAGAGGGGACAGGGGTTACCGGGGAGCTGTTTTTT	CASSQEGTGVTGELFF
once	TRBD1	TRBV6-5	TRBJ1-1	TGTGCCAGCTTTTGGACAGGGGGGAACACTGAAGCTTTCTTT	CASFWTGGNTEAFF
-	-	TRBV2	TRBJ1-3	TGTGCCAGCAGTGTGTCTATAGTACGGGTAGATTTT	CASSVSIVRVDF
-	-	TRBV19	TRBJ1-1	TGTGCCAGTAGTCGCAAGGGGTCGAACACTGAAGCTTTCTTT	CASSRKGSNTEAFF
-	-	TRBV2	TRBJ2-1	TGTGCCAGCAGCGCCATTAGTAACAATGAGCAGTTCTTC	CASSAISNNEQFF
-	-	TRBV6-5	TRBJ2-3	TGTGCCAGCAGCCCCACCGGAGGAGATACGCAGTATTTT	CASSPTGGDTQYF